The next 21 T cell receptor beta chains were all read from a single sample in a study of graft-versus-host responses after intestinal transplantation (dated by TCRdb to about 2021). The time point label, read with the paper, signifies: cells obtained before transplantation from donor or recipient. Their antigens remain unidentified. To prepare the library, the immunoSEQ multiplex PCR assay was applied. TCRdb took this table from immuneACCESS and kept in-frame rearrangements with V and J called. Such tables lack part of the clones; where checked against another copy, unresolved V genes explain under half of the gap, and the rest is unexplained. The sample table holds fewer than 85,000 clones, of which just under 95% were seen once. The ten largest clones represent around 0.53% of the sample. The sequenced sample was unstimulated CD8+ T cells sorted from spleen or lymph node cells, obtained before intestinal transplant. All receptors derive from a human donor who received an intestinal transplant.

The chain recombines TRBV15 with TRBJ1-5; TRBD1 might be the D (5 bases). Trimming took off 0 bases at V and 0 bases at J, with 15 bases between the two ends. CDR3 size: 18 residues. Germline CDR1 LNHNV, CDR2 YYDKDF (reference sequence). In DNA form, the CDR3 reads TGTGCCACCAGCAGAGATCAGGGATGGGGCTATAGCAATCAGCCCCAGCATTTT. This gives the protein CATSRDQGWGYSNQPQHF.

V is TRBV2 and J is TRBJ1-2; D remains unclear. V gave up 9 bases and J gave up 4 bases, with 18 bases separating them. This CDR3 contains 14 residues. CDR1 SNHLY and CDR2 FYNNEI come from the germline V gene. The CDR3 is CARTRTDRIYGYTF. The CDR3 nucleotides read TGTGCCAGGACTAGAACCGACCGAATCTATGGCTACACCTTC. Filled out from reference TRBV2 and TRBJ1-2, the complete variable domain reads EPEVTQTPSHQVTQMGQEVILRCVPISNHLYFYWYRQILGQKVEFLVSFYNNEISEKSEIFDDQFSVERPDGSNFTLKIRSTKLEDSAMYFCARTRTDRIYGYTFGSGTRLTVV.

DNA for the CDR3: TGCGCCAGCAGTAGGGTATGGTTCTCTGGGGCCAACGTCCTGACTTTC. Translated: CASSRVWFSGANVLTF. V is TRBV5-1 and J is TRBJ2-6; D gene unclear. CDR3 length: 16 amino acids. Germline V lookup: CDR1 SGHRS, CDR2 YFSETQ. V lost 5 bases to trimming and J lost 0 bases, with 12 bases between them.

The CDR3 bases are TGCGCCAGTATAAGGACCCCCTCATTAGACTACGAGCAGTACTTC. Its translation is CASIRTPSLDYEQYF. The rearrangement joins TRBV10-2 to TRBJ2-7, with D uncertain. The ends were cut back, 9 bases at V and 3 bases at J, with 21 bases in the middle. This CDR3 has 15 amino acids. The germline CDR1 and CDR2 sequences are WSHSY and SAAADI.

The chain carries TRBV7-2 and TRBJ2-7, with D perhaps TRBD2 (6 bases). With 1 base removed from V and 3 bases from J, the gap between germline ends came to 7 bases. Germline CDR1 is SGHTA and CDR2 is FQGNSA. The CDR3 covers 13 residues. CDR3 sequence reads: CASSLGTNYEQYF. The CDR3 DNA reads as TGTGCCAGCAGCTTAGGGACTAACTACGAGCAGTACTTC.

The rearrangement joins TRBV5-4 to TRBJ1-1, with 7 bases lining up with TRBD1. The CDR3 has 13 amino acids. In germline, CDR1 is SGHNT, CDR2 YYREEE (reference sequence). J gave up 3 bases and V 3 bases, and 2 bases lay outside the gene matches. CDR3 in amino acids: CASSYGQDTEAFF. CDR3 in DNA: TGTGCCAGCAGCTACGGACAGGACACTGAAGCTTTCTTT.

The rearrangement joins TRBV27 to TRBJ2-7; the match to TRBD1 covers 7 bases. Trimming took 11 bases from V and 5 from J; bases not matched to a gene: 18. The CDR3 loop spans 15 amino acids. Per germline, CDR1 MNHEY and CDR2 SMNVEV (reference sequence). The CDR3 DNA follows: TGTGCCTCCTCCGAGTCAGGGGGATTATTGCACGAGCAGTACTTC. Translated: CASSESGGLLHEQYF.

The chain is built from TRBV18 and TRBJ2-1; 14 bases agree with TRBD2. There are 19 residues in the CDR3. The V gene's germline CDR1 is KGHSH and CDR2 LQKENI. The ends lost 3 bases at V and 0 bases at J; junction bases unmatched: 7. CDR3 region: CASSPGLAGAASSYNEQFF. The CDR3 DNA follows: TGTGCCAGCTCACCGGGACTAGCGGGAGCAGCGAGCTCCTACAATGAGCAGTTCTTC.

The V and J genes are TRBV6-6 and TRBJ2-7; D may match TRBD1 or TRBD2 (5 bases each). The CDR3 runs to 14 residues. V gave up 6 bases and J gave up 5 bases, with 17 bases separating them. Germline CDR1 and CDR2: MNHNY and SVGAGI (reference sequence). The DNA for the CDR3 is TGTGCCAGCAGACCCTTTGGGACCCCACACGAGCAGTACTTC. Protein product: CASRPFGTPHEQYF.

CDR3 nucleotides: TGCGCCAGCAGCTTGGCTCTAGCGGGAGTCGCAGATACGCAGTATTTT. Translating gives CASSLALAGVADTQYF. The rearrangement joins TRBV5-1 to TRBJ2-3; 10 nucleotides align to TRBD2. Trimming removed 0 bases from V and 4 bases from J; junction bases left unmatched: 5. The germline gives CDR1 SGHRS, CDR2 YFSETQ. CDR3 length equals 16 residues.

The rearrangement joins TRBV7-9 to TRBJ2-1; possible D gene TRBD2, 5 bases. Germline assignment: CDR1 SEHNR and CDR2 FQNEAQ (reference sequence). Deletions cut 4 bases from V and 5 bases from J, with 15 bases between. There are 15 residues in the CDR3. For the CDR3, the DNA is TGTGCCAGCAGCTCTGGACTGAGAAATAACAATGAGCAGTTCTTC. This encodes CASSSGLRNNNEQFF.

V is TRBV5-1 and J is TRBJ2-3; 9 bases agree with TRBD2. CDR1 is SGHRS and CDR2 is YFSETQ in the germline V gene. V shed 2 bases and J 2 bases; nucleotides not matched to a gene: 9. CDR3 size: 17 residues. The CDR3 region has the DNA TGCGCCAGCAGCTTTCAACGACTAGCGGAAAACACAGATACGCAGTATTTT. Protein: CASSFQRLAENTDTQYF.

The chain couples TRBV5-1 to TRBJ2-5; no reliable D call. CDR1 and CDR2 (germline): SGHRS, YFSETQ. Deletions cut 0 bases from V and 3 bases from J, with 3 bases between. CDR3 length: 12 amino acids. The CDR3 reads CASSLGEETQYF. The DNA of the CDR3 is TGCGCCAGCAGCTTGGGGGAAGAGACCCAGTACTTC. The full variable domain, rest sourced from reference TRBV5-1 and TRBJ2-5, is KAGVTQTPRYLIKTRGQQVTLSCSPISGHRSVSWYQQTPGQGLQFLFEYFSETQRNKGNFPGRFSGRQFSNSRSEMNVSTLELGDSALYLCASSLGEETQYFGPGTRLLVL.

The chain couples TRBV5-1 to TRBJ2-7; a weak D match, TRBD1 (6 bases). Germline CDR1 SGHRS, CDR2 YFSETQ. This CDR3 comprises 15 residues. V lost 0 bases to trimming and J lost 2 bases, with 12 bases between them. CDR3 DNA: TGCGCCAGCAGCTTGGCAAGGACAGCCCCCTACGAGCAGTACTTC. Its translation is CASSLARTAPYEQYF.

V usage is TRBV27 and J usage is TRBJ2-5; 11 bases match TRBD2. The J call is in doubt because the DNA end fits TRBJ2-7 better. Germline V lookup: CDR1 MNHEY, CDR2 SMNVEV (reference sequence). This CDR3 region has 17 residues. The CDR3 region has the DNA TGTGCCAGCAGTTTATTCTCCGGGACTAGCGGCCTCTACGAGCAGTACTTC. It specifies CASSLFSGTSGLYEQYF.

The chain recombines TRBV6-1 with TRBJ1-1; D gene unclear. In germline, CDR1 is MNHNS, CDR2 SASEGT. The CDR3 has 16 residues. V lost 3 bases, J lost 0 bases, and 14 bases lay in between. The CDR3 is CASSEPGEALNTEAFF. The CDR3 DNA reads TGTGCCAGCAGTGAGCCGGGAGAGGCTTTGAACACTGAAGCTTTCTTT.

The J gene is TRBJ1-4, the V gene TRBV29-1; no definite D call. Per germline, CDR1 SQVTM and CDR2 ANQGSEA. Trimming took off 4 bases at V and 3 bases at J, with 9 bases between the two ends. This CDR3 comprises 13 residues. The CDR3 protein is CSVVSSANEKLFF. The CDR3 DNA reads as TGCAGCGTTGTGTCATCCGCTAATGAAAAACTGTTTTTT.

The chain uses TRBV9 and TRBJ1-2; 8 bases agree with TRBD1. The CDR3 contains 14 residues. The germline gives CDR1 SGDLS, CDR2 YYNGEE. After removal of 0 bases from V and 8 bases from J, the junction contained 6 bases not matched to a gene. The CDR3 nucleotides read TGTGCCAGCAGCGTAGCTACAGGGGGGAACGGCTACACCTTC. It is translated as CASSVATGGNGYTF.

This CDR3 is CASSYPAKRSQFF. CDR3 DNA sequence: TGTGCCAGCAGTTACCCCGCTAAGCGGTCCCAGTTCTTC. The chain has TRBV6-6 and TRBJ2-1; D perhaps matches TRBD2 (5 bases). V was trimmed by 2 bases and J by 13 bases, leaving 15 bases between them. The CDR3 loop spans 13 amino acids. Germline V gives CDR1 MNHNY, CDR2 SVGAGI (reference sequence).

The V call is TRBV28, the J call TRBJ2-1, with D perhaps TRBD2 (6 bases). This CDR3 region has 14 residues. Deletions cut 3 bases from V and 1 base from J, with 7 bases between. Germline V lookup: CDR1 MDHEN, CDR2 SYDVKM. This CDR3 reads CASSFGSSYNEQFF. The CDR3 DNA follows: TGTGCCAGCAGTTTCGGGAGTTCCTACAATGAGCAGTTCTTC.

J is TRBJ2-5 and V is TRBV11-2; 14 nucleotides match TRBD2. The J call is in doubt because the DNA end fits TRBJ2-7 better. The germline V gene encodes CDR1 SGHAT and CDR2 FQNNGV. CDR3 length: 15 amino acids. For the CDR3, the DNA is TGTGCCAGCAGCCAGACTAGCGGGAGGGCCTACGAGCAGTACTTC. As protein: CASSQTSGRAYEQYF.